The 18 T cell receptor beta chains presented below share a single source sample, sequenced in a study of prognosis after radiotherapy for stage I lung cancer. TCR beta CDR3 was amplified from genomic DNA by two-round multiplex PCR. Primers targeting each individual TRBV and TRBJ gene were applied in first-round PCR. TCRdb re-called the multiplex PCR reads with MiXCR, one entry per CDR3 protein. The table includes some 38,000 distinct CDR3 sequences, approximately 25% detected once. Sequencing was performed on PBMCs, taken before or after stereotactic body radiation therapy (not recorded which). These receptors originate from a donor aged 50 or older with non-small cell lung cancer.

By sample fraction, this clonotype is medium-sized. CDR3 region: CSARDGTVYEQYF. In DNA, the CDR3 is TGCAGTGCTAGAGATGGGACGGTCTACGAGCAGTACTTC. The chain has TRBV20-1 and TRBJ2-7; possibly TRBD1 or TRBD2 for D (5 bases each). Germline CDR1 reads DFQATT; CDR2 reads SNEGSKA (reference sequence). Trimming stripped 0 bases from V and 3 bases from J, with 9 bases between. This CDR3 is 13 amino acids long.

In its sample, this clonotype was seen many times. The chain uses TRBV19 and TRBJ1-3; 7 bases agree with TRBD1. Germline V lookup: CDR1 LNHDA, CDR2 SQIVND (reference sequence). The CDR3 contains 14 residues. V lost 7 bases and J lost 4; bases outside the gene matches: 7. The CDR3 here is CASTKGGVGNTIYF. The CDR3 nucleotides are TGTGCCAGTACCAAAGGGGGCGTCGGAAACACCATATATTTT.

The sample holds many counts of this clonotype. The CDR3 DNA is TGTGCCTGGAGGACAGGCCGCACTGAAGCTTTCTTT. Protein product: CAWRTGRTEAFF. The V gene is TRBV30, the J gene TRBJ1-1; tentatively, D is TRBD1 (6 bases). Trimming left V 3 bases short and J 4 bases short, with 9 bases between. CDR1 and CDR2 (germline): GTSNPN, SVGIG (reference sequence). This CDR3 spans 12 amino acids. Together with reference TRBV30 and TRBJ1-1, the CDR3 gives the full variable domain: SQTIHQWPATLVQPVGSPLSLECTVEGTSNPNLYWYRQAAGRGLQLLFYSVGIGQISSEVPQNLSASRPQDRQFILSSKKLLLSDSGFYLCAWRTGRTEAFFGQGTRLTVV.

There are many counts of this clonotype. The rearrangement links TRBV7-9 to TRBJ2-2; D may be TRBD1 (5 bases). Germline CDR1 SEHNR, CDR2 FQNEAQ (reference sequence). The CDR3 loop spans 13 amino acids. Deletions cut 7 bases from V and 1 base from J, with 7 bases between. The CDR3 bases are TGTGCCAGCAAGACAGTGAACACCGGGGAGCTGTTTTTT. This gives the protein CASKTVNTGELFF. The full variable domain, its missing parts supplied by reference TRBV7-9 and TRBJ2-2, is DTGVSQNPRHKITKRGQNVTFRCDPISEHNRLYWYRQTLGQGPEFLTYFQNEAQLEKSRLLSDRFSAERPKGSFSTLEIQRTEQGDSAMYLCASKTVNTGELFFGEGSRLTVL.

This clonotype showed up many times. The chain carries TRBV15 and TRBJ2-5, with TRBD1 matching 8 bases. The germline V gene has CDR1 LNHNV and CDR2 YYDKDF (reference sequence). The CDR3 totals 14 residues. V trimming: 5 bases; J trimming: 6 bases; junction bases outside the gene matches: 8. The CDR3 reads CATSALRQGKTQYF. CDR3 bases: TGTGCCACCAGCGCTCTACGACAGGGGAAGACCCAGTACTTC.

This clonotype was counted many times. The chain employs TRBV20-1 and TRBJ1-2; 7 bases map to TRBD1. This CDR3 is built from 13 residues. Germline V CDR1 and CDR2: DFQATT, SNEGSKA (reference sequence). In DNA, the CDR3 is TGCATCCCGGCCGACAGGGATACCTATGGCTACACCTTC. Translated: CIPADRDTYGYTF.

This clonotype was observed at least ten times. The chain is built from TRBV2 and TRBJ1-4; 7 bases map to TRBD1. Germline assignment: CDR1 SNHLY and CDR2 FYNNEI. Trimming cost V 10 bases and J 5 bases; bases outside gene matches: 7. The CDR3 runs 13 residues. CDR3 sequence: CAITGTANEKLFF. The DNA of the CDR3 is TGTGCCATCACAGGGACAGCGAATGAAAAACTGTTTTTT.

Ten or more counts support this clonotype. The gene calls are TRBV9 and TRBJ2-5; D possibly corresponds to TRBD1 (6 bases). The CDR3 totals 14 residues. Trimming took 1 base from V and 5 from J, leaving 12 bases between them. Germline lookup yields CDR1 SGDLS and CDR2 YYNGEE. The CDR3 reads CASSVQGHGETQYF. As DNA, the CDR3 is TGTGCCAGCAGCGTACAGGGGCATGGGGAGACCCAGTACTTC.

This clonotype appeared many times. The J gene is TRBJ2-2, the V gene TRBV5-1, with 9 bases fitting TRBD1. V dropped 4 bases and J dropped 6; count of bases not matched to a gene: 4. The V gene's germline CDR1 is SGHRS and CDR2 YFSETQ. The CDR3 length is 14 residues. The CDR3: CASSVGTGPGELFF. The CDR3 DNA follows: TGCGCCAGCAGCGTCGGGACAGGGCCCGGGGAGCTGTTTTTT.

As for this clonotype: A far larger clone is just one base off, so this is likely a read error. The chain is built from TRBV28 and TRBJ2-1, with TRBD1 identical over 9 bases. The CDR3 length is 13 residues. Germline values: CDR1 MDHEN, CDR2 SYDVKM. The CDR3 DNA reads TGTGCCAGCAGATGGACAGGGGACAATGAGCATTTCTTC. This encodes CASRWTGDNEHFF. The whole variable domain, remainder taken from reference TRBV28 and TRBJ2-1, is DVKVTQSSRYLVKRTGEKVFLECVQDMDHENMFWYRQDPGLGLRLIYFSYDVKMKEKGDIPEGYSVSREKKERFSLILESASTNQTSMYLCASRWTGDNEHFFGPGTRLTVL.

In the case of this clonotype: It differs at one base from a far larger clone, so likely a read error. V gene TRBV6-4 combines with J gene TRBJ2-3; D is perhaps TRBD2 (7 bases). This CDR3 spans 19 amino acids. Germline V lookup: CDR1 MRHNA, CDR2 SNTAGT. The CDR3 loop is CASSYSIRGGDSSTDTQYF. The CDR3 bases are TGTGCCAGCAGTTACTCGATTAGAGGGGGGGATTCTAGCACAGATACGCAGTATTTT.

A few counts support this clonotype. A much larger clone is a single base away; this may be a read error. The J gene is TRBJ2-3, the V gene TRBV10-3; the D gene is possibly TRBD1 (6 bases). Germline V gives CDR1 ENHRY, CDR2 SYGVKD. The CDR3 contains 13 residues. Deletions cut 8 bases from V and 6 bases from J, with 15 bases between. The CDR3 DNA reads TGTGCCATCGGCGGACAGATTGCGGATACGCAGTATTTT. This sequence encodes CAIGGQIADTQYF.

Of note for this clonotype: A much larger clone lies a single base off, so this may be a read error. The chain links TRBV5-4 to TRBJ2-1; 9 bases match TRBD1. The V segment lost 2 bases and the J segment 1 base; nucleotides outside the gene matches: 10. The germline V gene encodes CDR1 SGHNT and CDR2 YYREEE (reference sequence). CDR3 length: 18 residues. CDR3 DNA: TGTGCCAGCAGCTTAGGACAGGGGATGACAGCATCCTACAATGAGCAGTTCTTC. Protein product: CASSLGQGMTASYNEQFF.

This clonotype has a count of ten or more. This rearrangement joins TRBV20-1 to TRBJ1-2; D gene ambiguous. The CDR3 contains 12 residues. V lost 2 bases and J lost 7, with 11 bases in between. Germline V gene lookup returns CDR1 DFQATT and CDR2 SNEGSKA (reference sequence). The DNA for the CDR3 is TGCAGTGCTAGAAGTGGAAAGGGTGGCTACACCTTC. It codes for CSARSGKGGYTF.

This clonotype showed up many times. The chain links TRBV15 to TRBJ1-4, with no clear D. The V end was cut by 5 bases, the J end by 7 bases, with 11 bases between. CDR1 and CDR2 from the germline V gene are LNHNV and YYDKDF (reference sequence). The CDR3 contains 13 residues. In DNA, the CDR3 is TGTGCCACCAGCGATCGGGTCATTGAAAAACTGTTTTTT. This sequence encodes CATSDRVIEKLFF.

As DNA, the CDR3 is TGTGCCACCAGCCTGGGGGGGGGGACCGAAAAACTGTTTTTT. Residues: CATSLGGGTEKLFF. The chain joins TRBV15 to TRBJ1-4; the D gene is possibly TRBD1 (5 bases). Between the trimmed V and J ends, which lost 5 bases and 8 bases, there was a span of 15 bases. The CDR3 covers 14 residues. CDR1 is LNHNV and CDR2 is YYDKDF in the germline V gene (reference sequence).

The rearrangement joins TRBV2 to TRBJ2-2; the match to TRBD2 covers 13 bases. Germline loops: CDR1 SNHLY, CDR2 FYNNEI. The CDR3 contains 17 residues. V lost 8 bases to trimming and J lost 3 bases; unmatched junction nucleotides: 9. DNA for the CDR3: TGTGCCAGCTCCGACCGGACTAGCGGGAGAGACACCGGGGAGCTGTTTTTT. The encoded protein is CASSDRTSGRDTGELFF.

This clonotype has at least ten counts. The chain uses TRBV12-3 or TRBV12-4 and TRBJ2-2; 10 positions agree with TRBD1. The trim removed 7 bases at V and 7 bases at J, leaving 6 bases unmatched. CDR3 length equals 14 residues. For the CDR3, the DNA is TGTGCCAGCAAACCGGGACAGGGGAACGGGGAGCTGTTTTTT. Amino acids: CASKPGQGNGELFF.